These 27 T cell receptor beta chains share one sample of origin, sequenced in a study of PD-1 blockade in classical Hodgkin lymphoma. Every patient experienced relapse after autologous stem cell transplantation, and brentuximab vedotin exposure varied. Generated by immunoSEQ multiplex PCR, the TCRdb table keeps only in-frame clones and is missing some. The repertoire holds 17,000 or so clones, with about 80% as singletons. Sample: peripheral blood mononuclear cells (PBMCs), taken at baseline. The receptors shown here come from a human donor with classical Hodgkin lymphoma.

The chain combines TRBV28 with TRBJ2-7; no definite D call. Trimming took 5 bases from V and 6 from J, leaving 17 bases between them. The CDR3 is 14 amino acids. Germline V gene lookup returns CDR1 MDHEN and CDR2 SYDVKM. In DNA, the CDR3 is TGTGCCAGCAGTACTTACTCTATAGCCGCCGAGCAGTACTTC. Its protein product is CASSTYSIAAEQYF. Using reference TRBV28 and TRBJ2-7 for the parts outside the CDR3, the full variable domain is DVKVTQSSRYLVKRTGEKVFLECVQDMDHENMFWYRQDPGLGLRLIYFSYDVKMKEKGDIPEGYSVSREKKERFSLILESASTNQTSMYLCASSTYSIAAEQYFGPGTRLTVT.

This chain links TRBV19 with TRBJ1-4; D is possibly TRBD1 (6 bases). Trimming shortened V by 7 bases and J by 0 bases, and 12 bases separated the two germline ends. The CDR3 extends over 15 amino acids. Per germline, CDR1 LNHDA and CDR2 SQIVND (reference sequence). CDR3 sequence (DNA): TGTGCCAGTAAGACGGCAGGGGCAACTAATGAAAAACTGTTTTTT. Translation gives CASKTAGATNEKLFF. Full variable domain (missing parts from reference TRBV19 and TRBJ1-4): DGGITQSPKYLFRKEGQNVTLSCEQNLNHDAMYWYRQDPGQGLRLIYYSQIVNDFQKGDIAEGYSVSREKKESFPLTVTSAQKNPTAFYLCASKTAGATNEKLFFGSGTQLSVL.

This clone was seen a few times. This sequence joins TRBV6-5 and TRBJ2-6; 7 bases map to TRBD2. Germline assignment: CDR1 MNHEY and CDR2 SVGAGI. The junction had 4 bases not matched to a gene; V was cut back by 7 bases and J by 4 bases. The CDR3 contains 14 residues. The CDR3 region is CASKRGTGANVLTF. CDR3 sequence (DNA): TGTGCCAGCAAGCGGGGTACCGGGGCCAACGTCCTGACTTTC.

J is TRBJ1-2 and V is TRBV6-1, with D unclear. Trimming took 11 bases from V and 4 from J, leaving 14 bases between them. The V gene's germline CDR1 is MNHNS and CDR2 SASEGT. This CDR3 is 12 amino acids long. The CDR3 protein is CAVWIVGYGYTF. CDR3 DNA sequence: TGTGCCGTTTGGATTGTTGGCTATGGCTACACCTTC.

Only a few counts were recorded for this clone. The rearrangement links TRBV13 to TRBJ2-2, with 10 bases aligning to TRBD2. CDR1 and CDR2 from the germline V gene are PRHDT and FYEKMQ (reference sequence). This CDR3 has 16 residues. J was trimmed by 7 bases and V by 2 bases; bases with no gene match: 7. This chain's CDR3 is CASSLFLAGVNGELFF. DNA for the CDR3: TGTGCCAGCAGCTTATTCCTAGCGGGAGTTAACGGGGAGCTGTTTTTT. The full variable domain, in which reference TRBV13 and TRBJ2-2 provide the parts outside the CDR3, is AAGVIQSPRHLIKEKRETATLKCYPIPRHDTVYWYQQGPGQDPQFLISFYEKMQSDKGSIPDRFSAQQFSDYHSELNMSSLELGDSALYFCASSLFLAGVNGELFFGEGSRLTVL.

The V call is TRBV28, the J call TRBJ1-5; D not certain. In germline, CDR1 is MDHEN, CDR2 SYDVKM. CDR3 size: 12 residues. V was trimmed by 7 bases and J by 0 bases, leaving 4 bases between them. CDR3 coding DNA: TGTGCCAGCACCATTAGCAATCAGCCCCAGCATTTT. It codes for CASTISNQPQHF.

This clone was detected only once. The junction shows a germline mismatch at one end, possibly a read error. The V and J genes are TRBV7-7 and TRBJ2-6; 8 bases match TRBD1. Germline CDR1 reads SSHAT; CDR2 reads FNYEAQ (reference sequence). The CDR3 is 15 amino acids. CDR3 bases: TGTGCTAGCAGCTCGACAGGGGCTGGGGCCAACGTCCTGACTTTC. Translating it yields CASSSTGAGANVLTF.

This chain joins TRBV6-1 and TRBJ2-7, with a tentative D call TRBD1 (6 bases). This CDR3 region has 14 residues. The ends were cut back, 7 bases at V and 2 bases at J, with 15 bases in the middle. The V gene's germline CDR1 is MNHNS and CDR2 SASEGT. The CDR3 loop is CASTPTRGTYEQYF. The CDR3, as DNA: TGTGCCAGCACCCCAACGAGGGGGACCTACGAGCAGTACTTC.

J is TRBJ1-4 and V is TRBV6-6; the D gene is possibly TRBD1 (5 bases). Per germline, CDR1 MNHNY and CDR2 SVGAGI (reference sequence). V lost 6 bases and J lost 3, with 11 bases in between. This CDR3 comprises 14 residues. The CDR3 bases are TGTGCCAGCAGGCTACAGGCGCCTAATGAAAAACTGTTTTTT. Translation gives CASRLQAPNEKLFF.

J is TRBJ2-7 and V is TRBV30; D gene uncertain. Trimming shortened V by 0 bases and J by 2 bases, and 8 bases separated the two germline ends. Germline loops: CDR1 GTSNPN, CDR2 SVGIG (reference sequence). The CDR3 is 13 amino acids. CDR3 sequence: CAWSVTDPYEQYF. The CDR3 DNA reads TGTGCCTGGAGTGTAACGGACCCCTACGAGCAGTACTTC.

This clone was observed a handful of times. The rearrangement joins TRBV5-1 to TRBJ1-2; tentatively, D is TRBD1 (5 bases). CDR1 and CDR2 (germline): SGHRS, YFSETQ. The CDR3 extends over 14 amino acids. Trimming stripped 7 bases from V and 4 bases from J, with 17 bases between. The CDR3 loop reads CASVLVPGTYGYTF. In DNA form, the CDR3 reads TGCGCCAGCGTCCTCGTCCCCGGGACCTATGGCTACACCTTC.

The J gene is TRBJ2-2, the V gene TRBV30, with D maybe TRBD2 (5 bases). This CDR3 is built from 13 residues. Germline assignment: CDR1 GTSNPN and CDR2 SVGIG (reference sequence). The V and J ends lost 6 bases and 4 bases respectively, with 12 bases between them. The CDR3 bases are TGTGCCTGCCAATCTAGCTCCACCGGGGAGCTGTTTTTT. It is translated as CACQSSSTGELFF.

This clone was seen only a few times. The rearrangement uses TRBV10-2 and TRBJ1-2; D is uncertain. V lost 3 bases and J 7 bases, leaving 9 bases between the germline ends. The CDR3 has 12 residues. The germline CDR1 and CDR2 sequences are WSHSY and SAAADI. CDR3 in amino acids: CASSDPRGGYTF. Here the CDR3 DNA reads TGCGCCAGCAGTGATCCCCGGGGTGGCTACACCTTC.

The chain carries TRBV6-1 and TRBJ2-3; D remains ambiguous. With 5 bases removed from V and 8 bases from J, the gap between germline ends came to 8 bases. The CDR3 runs to 11 residues. The germline CDR1 and CDR2 sequences are MNHNS and SASEGT. The CDR3 region is CASSLLGTQYF. The CDR3 DNA sequence: TGTGCCAGCAGTTTACTGGGTACGCAGTATTTT.

The V and J genes are TRBV4-3 and TRBJ2-7; 9 bases match TRBD1. Germline assignment: CDR1 LGHNA and CDR2 YSLEER. V shed 0 bases and J 3 bases; nucleotides not matched to a gene: 3. The CDR3 loop spans 15 amino acids. The CDR3 bases are TGCGCCAGCAGCCAAGATGGGACAGGGCTCTACGAGCAGTACTTC. It codes for CASSQDGTGLYEQYF.

This rearrangement joins TRBV7-2 to TRBJ2-5; D could derive from TRBD1 or TRBD2 (5 bases each). Germline V CDR1 and CDR2: SGHTA, FQGNSA. V was trimmed by 6 bases and J by 2 bases, leaving 16 bases between them. The CDR3 spans 15 residues. This CDR3 is CASSFGTATQETQYF. DNA of the CDR3: TGTGCCAGCAGTTTCGGGACGGCCACACAAGAGACCCAGTACTTC.

The chain combines TRBV5-1 with TRBJ2-1, with 7 nucleotides matching TRBD1. CDR1 and CDR2 (germline): SGHRS, YFSETQ. The CDR3 has 15 residues. J lost 7 bases, V lost 2 bases, and 9 bases had no gene match. The CDR3 DNA follows: TGCGCCAGCAGCTTTTTGACAGGGATGGGTAATGAGCAGTTCTTC. As protein: CASSFLTGMGNEQFF.

The rearrangement links TRBV6-5 to TRBJ2-5; 9 positions match TRBD2. Germline trimming cut 0 bases from V and 2 bases from J; bases unmatched to any gene: 1. This CDR3 has 15 residues. From germline, CDR1 is MNHEY and CDR2 SVGAGI. CDR3 bases: TGTGCCAGCAGTTACTCGCTAGCGGGGCAAGAGACCCAGTACTTC. It specifies CASSYSLAGQETQYF.

In DNA form, the CDR3 reads TGTGCCACCAGCAGGCGGAGGGGCACTAGCGGGAGAGACAATGAGCAGTTCTTC. It is translated as CATSRRRGTSGRDNEQFF. This chain connects TRBV15 to TRBJ2-1; 11 nucleotides agree with TRBD2. With 3 bases clipped from V and 5 bases from J, the junction kept 12 bases outside the gene matches. The CDR3 is 18 residues long. Germline V gene sequence: CDR1 LNHNV, CDR2 YYDKDF (reference sequence).

The count of this clone is one. The rearrangement uses TRBV11-1 and TRBJ1-1; D uncertain. Germline assignment: CDR1 SGHAT and CDR2 FQDESV (reference sequence). The CDR3 is 14 amino acids. V dropped 3 bases and J dropped 0 bases, with 8 bases sitting between them. CDR3 nucleotides: TGTGCCAGCAGCTTGGCCACATTGAACACTGAAGCTTTCTTT. This codes for CASSLATLNTEAFF.

V and J are TRBV2 and TRBJ1-6, with no clear D. Per germline, CDR1 SNHLY and CDR2 FYNNEI. This CDR3 comprises 17 residues. Trimming stripped 5 bases from V and 0 bases from J, with 14 bases between. DNA for the CDR3: TGTGCCAGCAGTTTAGGACCGCCGAGCTCCTATAATTCACCCCTCCACTTT. Translation gives CASSLGPPSSYNSPLHF.

The chain carries TRBV11-2 and TRBJ2-7, with D possibly TRBD1 on 6 matching bases. V lost 3 bases and J 8 bases, leaving 11 bases between the germline ends. Germline-derived CDR1 and CDR2 are SGHAT and FQNNGV. This CDR3 is built from 12 residues. CDR3 sequence reads: CASSLTGRQQYF. Written as DNA, the CDR3 is TGTGCCAGCAGCTTGACAGGCCGGCAGCAGTACTTC.

The CDR3 DNA reads as TGTGCCAGCAGCTTTCTAGCGGGGGCTCGGGATGAGCAGTTCTTC. It encodes CASSFLAGARDEQFF. The V gene is TRBV7-2, the J gene TRBJ2-1; 10 bases agree with TRBD2. In germline, CDR1 is SGHTA, CDR2 FQGNSA. The CDR3 runs 15 residues. The J segment lost 8 bases and the V segment lost 3 bases, leaving 7 bases of the junction unmatched.

The chain is built from TRBV7-9 and TRBJ2-1, with 8 nucleotides matching TRBD2. Per germline, CDR1 SEHNR and CDR2 FQNEAQ (reference sequence). This CDR3 spans 14 amino acids. The ends lost 7 bases at V and 8 bases at J; junction bases unmatched: 10. The CDR3 protein is CASTILAVSDEQFF. The CDR3 DNA reads TGTGCCAGCACGATACTAGCGGTTTCCGATGAGCAGTTCTTC.

The chain recombines TRBV20-1 with TRBJ2-1; D is unclear. Trimming left V 1 base short and J 9 bases short, with 7 bases between. CDR1 and CDR2 from the germline V gene are DFQATT and SNEGSKA (reference sequence). The CDR3 extends over 11 amino acids. CDR3 protein: CSARVLGEQFF. The CDR3 coding sequence is TGCAGTGCTAGAGTCCTCGGTGAGCAGTTCTTC.

The chain employs TRBV6-5 and TRBJ2-7; D is ambiguous. The germline gives CDR1 MNHEY, CDR2 SVGAGI. This CDR3 comprises 12 residues. V lost 5 bases, J lost 3 bases, and 8 bases lay in between. CDR3 coding DNA: TGTGCCAGCAGTCTGAACGGCTACGAGCAGTACTTC. Translating it yields CASSLNGYEQYF.

The chain has TRBV6-1 and TRBJ1-3, with 10 bases aligning to TRBD1. Looked up from germline, CDR1 is MNHNS and CDR2 is SASEGT. V gave up 6 bases and J gave up 5 bases; unmatched junction bases: 4. CDR3 length equals 14 residues. The CDR3 protein is CASRETGGRNTIYF. CDR3 nucleotide sequence: TGTGCCAGCAGGGAGACAGGGGGCCGAAACACCATATATTTT.